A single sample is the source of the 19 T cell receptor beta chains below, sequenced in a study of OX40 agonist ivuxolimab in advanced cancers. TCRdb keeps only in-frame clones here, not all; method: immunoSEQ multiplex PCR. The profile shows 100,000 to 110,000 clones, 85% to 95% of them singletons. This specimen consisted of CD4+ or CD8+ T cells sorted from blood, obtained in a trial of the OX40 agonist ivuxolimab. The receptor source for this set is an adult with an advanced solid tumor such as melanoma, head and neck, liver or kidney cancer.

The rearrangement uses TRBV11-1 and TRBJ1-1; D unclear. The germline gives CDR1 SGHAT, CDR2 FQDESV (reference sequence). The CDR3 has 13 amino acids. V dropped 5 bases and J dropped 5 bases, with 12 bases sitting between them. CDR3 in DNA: TGTGCCAGCAGCACGTCCCCCGGGACTGAAGCTTTCTTT. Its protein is CASSTSPGTEAFF. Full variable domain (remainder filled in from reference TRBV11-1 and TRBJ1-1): EAEVAQSPRYKITEKSQAVAFWCDPISGHATLYWYRQILGQGPELLVQFQDESVVDDSQLPKDRFSAERLKGVDSTLKIQPAELGDSAMYLCASSTSPGTEAFFGQGTRLTVV.

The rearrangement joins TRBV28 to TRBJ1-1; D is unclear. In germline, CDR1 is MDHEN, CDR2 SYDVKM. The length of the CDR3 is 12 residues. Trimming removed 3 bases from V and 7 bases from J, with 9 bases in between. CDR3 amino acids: CASSLPDGEAFF. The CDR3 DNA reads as TGTGCCAGCAGTTTGCCGGATGGTGAAGCTTTCTTT.

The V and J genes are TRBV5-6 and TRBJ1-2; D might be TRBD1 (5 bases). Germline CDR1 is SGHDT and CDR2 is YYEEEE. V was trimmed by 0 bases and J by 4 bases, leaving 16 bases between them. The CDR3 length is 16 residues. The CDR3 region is CASSLDFEGSIYGYTF. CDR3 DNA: TGTGCCAGCAGCTTGGATTTCGAGGGGTCCATCTATGGCTACACCTTC.

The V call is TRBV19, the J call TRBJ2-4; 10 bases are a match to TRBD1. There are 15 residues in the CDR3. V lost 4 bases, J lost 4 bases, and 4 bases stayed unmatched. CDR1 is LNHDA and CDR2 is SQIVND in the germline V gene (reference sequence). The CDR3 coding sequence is TGTGCCAGTAGTACGGGACAGGGGAGGAAAAACATTCAGTACTTC. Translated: CASSTGQGRKNIQYF.

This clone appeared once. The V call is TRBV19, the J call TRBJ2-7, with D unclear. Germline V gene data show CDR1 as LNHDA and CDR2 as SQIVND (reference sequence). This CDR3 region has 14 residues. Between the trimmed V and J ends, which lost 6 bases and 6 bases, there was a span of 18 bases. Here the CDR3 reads CASSPTYSKVEQYF. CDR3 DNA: TGTGCCAGTAGCCCTACGTACTCTAAGGTCGAGCAGTACTTC.

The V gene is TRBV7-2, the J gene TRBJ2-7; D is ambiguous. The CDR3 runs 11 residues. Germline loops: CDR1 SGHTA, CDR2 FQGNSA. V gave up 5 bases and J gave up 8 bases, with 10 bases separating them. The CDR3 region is CASSPSLKQYF. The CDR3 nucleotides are TGTGCCAGCAGCCCCTCCCTTAAGCAGTACTTC.

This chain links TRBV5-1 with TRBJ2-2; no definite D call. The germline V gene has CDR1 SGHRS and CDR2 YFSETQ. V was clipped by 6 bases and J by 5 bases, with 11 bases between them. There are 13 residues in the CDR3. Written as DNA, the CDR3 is TGCGCCAGCACGAGGACGCGGACCGGGGAGCTGTTTTTT. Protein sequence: CASTRTRTGELFF.

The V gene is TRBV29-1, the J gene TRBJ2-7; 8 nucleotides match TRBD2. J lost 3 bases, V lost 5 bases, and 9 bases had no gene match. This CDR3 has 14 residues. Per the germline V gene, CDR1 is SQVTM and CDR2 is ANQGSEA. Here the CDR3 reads CSVHKPGLVYEQYF. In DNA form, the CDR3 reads TGCAGCGTTCATAAACCGGGACTAGTCTACGAGCAGTACTTC.

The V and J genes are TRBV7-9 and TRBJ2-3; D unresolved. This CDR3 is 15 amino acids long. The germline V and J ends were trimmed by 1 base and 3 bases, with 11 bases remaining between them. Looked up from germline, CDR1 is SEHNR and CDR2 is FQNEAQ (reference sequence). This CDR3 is CASSLVGLGTDTQYF. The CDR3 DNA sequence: TGTGCCAGCAGCTTAGTAGGGCTGGGTACAGATACGCAGTATTTT.

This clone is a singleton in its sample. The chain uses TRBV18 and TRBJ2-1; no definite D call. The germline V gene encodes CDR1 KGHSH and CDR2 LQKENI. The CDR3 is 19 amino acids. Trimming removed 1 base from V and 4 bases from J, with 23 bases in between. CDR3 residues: CASSPQEPKAGKRYNEQFF. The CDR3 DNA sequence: TGTGCCAGCTCACCACAAGAGCCGAAGGCAGGTAAAAGGTACAATGAGCAGTTCTTC.

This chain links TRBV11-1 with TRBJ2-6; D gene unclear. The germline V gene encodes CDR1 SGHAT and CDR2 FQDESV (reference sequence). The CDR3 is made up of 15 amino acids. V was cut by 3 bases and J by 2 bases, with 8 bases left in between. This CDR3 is CASSFWMPGANVLTF. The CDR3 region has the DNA TGTGCCAGCAGCTTTTGGATGCCTGGGGCCAACGTCCTGACTTTC.

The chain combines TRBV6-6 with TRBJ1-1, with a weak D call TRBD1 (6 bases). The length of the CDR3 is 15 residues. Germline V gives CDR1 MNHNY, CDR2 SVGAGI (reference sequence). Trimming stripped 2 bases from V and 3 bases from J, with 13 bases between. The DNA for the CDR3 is TGTGCCAGCAGTTACCCTGACCACAGGGACACTGAAGCTTTCTTT. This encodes CASSYPDHRDTEAFF.

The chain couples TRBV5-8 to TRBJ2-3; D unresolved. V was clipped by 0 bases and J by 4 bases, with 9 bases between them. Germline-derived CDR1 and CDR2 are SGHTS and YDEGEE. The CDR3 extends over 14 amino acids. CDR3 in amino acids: CASSLGGSADTQYF. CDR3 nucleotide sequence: TGTGCCAGCAGCTTGGGGGGTTCGGCAGATACGCAGTATTTT.

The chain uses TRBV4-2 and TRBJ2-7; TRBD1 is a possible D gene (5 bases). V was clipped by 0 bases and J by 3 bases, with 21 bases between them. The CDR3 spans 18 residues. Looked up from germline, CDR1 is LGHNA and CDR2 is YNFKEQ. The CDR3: CASSQDPLTGLLVYEQYF. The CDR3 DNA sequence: TGTGCCAGCAGCCAAGATCCCCTCACAGGCCTCCTCGTCTACGAGCAGTACTTC.

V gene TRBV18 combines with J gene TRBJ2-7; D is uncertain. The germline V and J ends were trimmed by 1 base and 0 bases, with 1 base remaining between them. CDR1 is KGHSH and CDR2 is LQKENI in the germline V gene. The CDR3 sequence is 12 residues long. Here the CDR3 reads CASSPHSYEQYF. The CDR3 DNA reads TGTGCCAGCTCACCACACTCCTACGAGCAGTACTTC.

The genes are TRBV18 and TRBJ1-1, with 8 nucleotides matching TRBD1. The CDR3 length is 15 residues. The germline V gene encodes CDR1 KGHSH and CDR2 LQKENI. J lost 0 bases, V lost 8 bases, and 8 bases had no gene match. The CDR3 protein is CASRPGQVMNTEAFF. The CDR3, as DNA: TGTGCCAGCCGCCCGGGACAGGTGATGAACACTGAAGCTTTCTTT.

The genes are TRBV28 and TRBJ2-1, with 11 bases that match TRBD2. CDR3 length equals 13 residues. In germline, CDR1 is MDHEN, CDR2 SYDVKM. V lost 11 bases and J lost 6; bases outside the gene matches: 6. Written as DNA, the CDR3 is TGTGCCGGACGTAGCGGGAGGGCCAATGAGCAGTTCTTC. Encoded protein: CAGRSGRANEQFF.

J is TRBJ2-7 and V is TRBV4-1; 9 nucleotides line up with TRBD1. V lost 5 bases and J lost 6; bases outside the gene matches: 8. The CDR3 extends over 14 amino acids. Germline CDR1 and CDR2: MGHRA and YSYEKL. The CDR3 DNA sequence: TGCGCCAGCAGCATACAGGGGGCGCAGTCCGAGCAGTACTTC. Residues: CASSIQGAQSEQYF.

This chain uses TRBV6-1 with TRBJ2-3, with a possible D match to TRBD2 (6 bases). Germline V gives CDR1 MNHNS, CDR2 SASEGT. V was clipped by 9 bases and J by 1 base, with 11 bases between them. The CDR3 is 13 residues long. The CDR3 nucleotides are TGTGCCAGTTTAGGCGGGGGCACAGATACGCAGTATTTT. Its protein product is CASLGGGTDTQYF.